This T cell receptor beta chain was retrieved from a study of blood T cell repertoires in COVID-19. Study overall: COVID-19 samples, acute and convalescent, were from the United States, Italy and Spain. From T cells, B-cell-depleted T cells, or PBMCs came the material, which was cDNA or gDNA.

Study processing details: Estimated nucleated cell counts came from reference gene primer amplification. TCRdb keeps only in-frame clones here, not all; method: immunoSEQ multiplex PCR. V and J calls and clone size come straight from that table; D and trimming were deduced from the DNA. The table lists more than 65,000 clones, about 80% of them singletons. V shed 6 bases and J shed 5 bases, with 13 bases lying between them. The germline CDR1 and CDR2 sequences are MNHEY and SVGAGI. This CDR3 comprises 13 residues. The sequenced sample was peripheral blood. The TCR comes from a woman between 65 and 79 years old with acute or convalescent COVID-19. The chain combines TRBV6-5 with TRBJ1-1; D perhaps matches TRBD1 (5 bases). The CDR3: CASSEVRGTEAFF. CDR3 DNA: TGTGCCAGCAGCGAGGTAAGGGGAACTGAAGCTTTCTTT.